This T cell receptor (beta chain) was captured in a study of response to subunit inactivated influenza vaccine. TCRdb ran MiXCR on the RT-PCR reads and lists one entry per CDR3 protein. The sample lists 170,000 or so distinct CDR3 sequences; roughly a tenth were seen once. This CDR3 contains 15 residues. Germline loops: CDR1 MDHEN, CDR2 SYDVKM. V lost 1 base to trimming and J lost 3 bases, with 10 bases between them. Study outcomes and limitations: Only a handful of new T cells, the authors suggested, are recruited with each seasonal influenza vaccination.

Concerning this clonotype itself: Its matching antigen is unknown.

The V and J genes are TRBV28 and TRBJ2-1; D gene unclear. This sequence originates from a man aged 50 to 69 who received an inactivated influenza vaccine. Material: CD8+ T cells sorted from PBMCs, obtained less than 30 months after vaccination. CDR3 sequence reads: CASSLYISYYNEQFF. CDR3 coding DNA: TGTGCCAGCAGTTTATATATCTCATACTACAATGAGCAGTTCTTC.